The clone carrying this T cell receptor (beta chain) was observed many times. This sample is part of a study of low-dose radiotherapy and immunotherapy resistance in tumors. For the study at large: Every two weeks, cyclophosphamide 200 mg/m2 was infused one day before radiation plus immunotherapy.

Time point meaning: before trial treatment. Each donor was administered nivolumab, ipilimumab, aspirin, low-dose cyclophosphamide and low-dose radiotherapy. Eligible patients bore advanced solid tumors devoid of tumor-infiltrating lymphocytes. Germline lookup yields CDR1 SGHVS and CDR2 FQNEAQ. This CDR3 contains 15 residues. V gave up 2 bases and J gave up 1 base; unmatched junction bases: 1. TRAV- and TRBV-specific primers were used for first-strand cDNA, which covered alpha and beta chains. Using a constant-region primer together with a V-primer adapter, TCRs were subjected to approximately 20 PCR cycles of amplification. TCRdb fed the reads into MiXCR, producing one record per CDR3 protein. Counted here are tens of thousands of distinct CDR3 sequences, 15% to 20% occurring once; the ten biggest clones make up less than 3.5%.

This specimen consisted of PBMCs, obtained before treatment. The clonotype comes from a male donor with prostate cancer. The chain has TRBV7-8 and TRBJ2-3; 9 bases align to TRBD2. The CDR3 DNA sequence: TGTGCCAGCAGCTTAAGCGGGGGGCGCACAGATACGCAGTATTTT. Translating gives CASSLSGGRTDTQYF. The full variable domain, its missing parts supplied by reference TRBV7-8 and TRBJ2-3, is GAGVSQSPRYKVAKRGQDVALRCDPISGHVSLFWYQQALGQGPEFLTYFQNEAQLDKSGLPSDRFFAERPEGSVSTLKIQRTQQEDSAVYLCASSLSGGRTDTQYFGPGTRLTVL.